This T cell receptor (beta chain) derives from a study of shared clonotypes between healthy human individuals. The study's findings and limits: Researchers sampled blood only, noting tissue repertoires likely differ.

The method was immunoSEQ multiplex PCR; TCRdb's version includes in-frame clones alone and lacks a portion of them. The sample carries 450,000 to 700,000 clones, nearly 97% recorded once. Cells designated naive CD8 were CD45RO-negative and were positively selected for CCR7, with terminally differentiated effector memory CD45RA+ cells excluded. Remarks on this clone: Antigen: not known.

The CDR3 is 15 residues long. Germline-derived CDR1 and CDR2 are MNHEY and SMNVEV (reference sequence). Trimming at V came to 3 bases and at J to 9 bases, leaving 8 bases not matched to a gene. Sequenced input: naive CD8+ T cells sorted from blood. The sequence was collected from a woman aged 25 to 45 in good health. The chain employs TRBV27 and TRBJ2-1; 10 bases match TRBD2. For the CDR3, the DNA is TGTGCCAGCAGTTTTTCTAGCGGGAGTTCATCTGAGCAGTTCTTC. Amino acid sequence: CASSFSSGSSSEQFF.